The present T cell receptor (beta chain) was sequenced within a study of blood T cell repertoires in COVID-19. Study context: The United States, Italy and Spain supplied acute and convalescent COVID-19 samples.

This CDR3 comprises 14 residues. Unmatched junction bases numbered 9, after V lost 4 bases and J lost 8 bases. The germline V gene encodes CDR1 LGHDT and CDR2 YNNKEL (reference sequence). The data were produced by immunoSEQ multiplex PCR, yet TCRdb's version contains in-frame clones alone and is incomplete. This sample has about 190,000 clones, with less than 80% found just once. V usage is TRBV3-1 (or the pseudogene TRBV3-2) and J usage is TRBJ1-1; 8 bases map to TRBD1. This clonotype originated in a woman aged 50 to 65 with acute or convalescent COVID-19. What was sequenced was peripheral blood. In nucleotides, the CDR3 is TGTGCCAGCAGCCTCCTCGGGACAGGAAAAGAAGCTTTCTTT. Translated: CASSLLGTGKEAFF.